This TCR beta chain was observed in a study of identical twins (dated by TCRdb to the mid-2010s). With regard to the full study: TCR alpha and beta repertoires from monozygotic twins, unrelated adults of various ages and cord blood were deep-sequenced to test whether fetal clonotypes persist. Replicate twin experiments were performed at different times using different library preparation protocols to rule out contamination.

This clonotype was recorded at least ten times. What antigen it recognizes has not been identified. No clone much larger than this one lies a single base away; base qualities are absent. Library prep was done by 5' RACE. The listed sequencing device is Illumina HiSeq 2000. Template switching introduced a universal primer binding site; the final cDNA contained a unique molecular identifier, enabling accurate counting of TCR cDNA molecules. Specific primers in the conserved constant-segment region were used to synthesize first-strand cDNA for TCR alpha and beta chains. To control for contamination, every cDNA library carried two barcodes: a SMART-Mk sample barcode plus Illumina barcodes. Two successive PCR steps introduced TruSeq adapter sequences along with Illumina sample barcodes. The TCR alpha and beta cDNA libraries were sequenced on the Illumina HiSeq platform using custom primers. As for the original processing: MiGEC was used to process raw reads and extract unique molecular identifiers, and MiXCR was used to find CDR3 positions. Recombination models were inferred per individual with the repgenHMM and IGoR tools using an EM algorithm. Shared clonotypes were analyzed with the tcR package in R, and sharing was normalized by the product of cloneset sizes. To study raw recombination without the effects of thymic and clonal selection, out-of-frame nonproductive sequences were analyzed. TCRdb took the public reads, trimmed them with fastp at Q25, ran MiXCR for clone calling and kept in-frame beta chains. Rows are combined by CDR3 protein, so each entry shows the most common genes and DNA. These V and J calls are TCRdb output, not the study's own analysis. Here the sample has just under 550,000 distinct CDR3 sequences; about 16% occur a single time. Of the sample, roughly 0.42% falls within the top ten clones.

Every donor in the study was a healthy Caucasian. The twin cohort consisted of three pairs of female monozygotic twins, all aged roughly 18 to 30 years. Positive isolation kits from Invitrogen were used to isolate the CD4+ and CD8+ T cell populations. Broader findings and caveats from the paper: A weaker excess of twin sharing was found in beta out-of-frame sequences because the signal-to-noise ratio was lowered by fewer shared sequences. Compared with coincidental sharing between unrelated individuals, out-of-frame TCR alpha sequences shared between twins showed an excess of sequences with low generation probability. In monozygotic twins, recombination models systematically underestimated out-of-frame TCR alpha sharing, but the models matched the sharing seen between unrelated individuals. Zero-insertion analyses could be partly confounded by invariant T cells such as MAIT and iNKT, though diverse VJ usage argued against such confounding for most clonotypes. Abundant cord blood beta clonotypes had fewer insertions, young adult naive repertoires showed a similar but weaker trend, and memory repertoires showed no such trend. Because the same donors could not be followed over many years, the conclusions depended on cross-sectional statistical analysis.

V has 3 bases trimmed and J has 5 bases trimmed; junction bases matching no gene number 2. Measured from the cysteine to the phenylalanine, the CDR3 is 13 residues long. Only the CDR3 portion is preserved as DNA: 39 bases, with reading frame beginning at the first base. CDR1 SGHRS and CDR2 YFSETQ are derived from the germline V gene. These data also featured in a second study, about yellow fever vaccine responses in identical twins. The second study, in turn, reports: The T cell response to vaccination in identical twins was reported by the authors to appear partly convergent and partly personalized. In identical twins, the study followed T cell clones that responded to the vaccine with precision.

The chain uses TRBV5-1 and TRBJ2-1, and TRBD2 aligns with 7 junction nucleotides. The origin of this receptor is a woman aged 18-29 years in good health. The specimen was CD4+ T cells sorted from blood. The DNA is TGCGCCAGCAGCTACGGGACTAACAATGAGCAGTTCTTC. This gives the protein CASSYGTNNEQFF.